One sample yielded the 5 T cell receptor beta chains listed below, sequenced in a study of control samples from healthy donors and cancer patients. Assay: immunoSEQ multiplex PCR; the TCRdb copy retains only in-frame clones and omits some. The data contain about 160,000 clones, approximately 93% of them singletons. The sequencing input was blood. These receptors were taken from a woman in her forties in good health.

Comments on this clone: One end of the junction does not line up with germline, which may come from a read error. The rearrangement links TRBV11-2 to TRBJ2-7; 16 bases are shared with TRBD2. This CDR3 is 19 amino acids long. The germline V gene has CDR1 SGHAT and CDR2 FQNNGV. The CDR3 nucleotides are TGTCCCAGCAGCTTATACGGGGGGGGACTAGCGGGAGGGAGTCCCGAGCAGTACTTC. Amino acids: CPSSLYGGGLAGGSPEQYF.

The rearrangement links TRBV7-3 to TRBJ2-1; weak D call: TRBD1 (6 bases). Trimming shortened V by 2 bases and J by 4 bases, and 18 bases separated the two germline ends. This CDR3 spans 17 amino acids. In germline, CDR1 is SGHTA, CDR2 FQGTGA. The CDR3 DNA reads TGTGCCAGCAGCTTATACGGCGGGCAGGGGCGGTACAATGAGCAGTTCTTC. This translates into CASSLYGGQGRYNEQFF.

The J gene is TRBJ1-6, the V gene TRBV18; a possible D gene is TRBD1 (5 bases). V was clipped by 3 bases and J by 7 bases, with 13 bases between them. The germline CDR1 and CDR2 sequences are KGHSH and LQKENI. The CDR3 runs to 15 residues. The CDR3 coding sequence is TGTGCCAGCTCACCCCAACAGGTACGGAATTCACCCCTCCACTTT. Translated: CASSPQQVRNSPLHF.

The chain uses TRBV19 and TRBJ1-3; 8 bases are shared with TRBD1. V shed 3 bases, J shed 3 bases, and the junction held 1 base outside the gene matches. This CDR3 contains 14 residues. From germline, CDR1 is LNHDA and CDR2 SQIVND (reference sequence). The CDR3 spells CASSMDRVGNTIYF. CDR3 DNA: TGTGCCAGTAGTATGGACAGGGTTGGAAACACCATATATTTT.

This clone occurred once. The chain has TRBV6-5 and TRBJ2-3, with D possibly being TRBD1 (7 bases). Trimming stripped 0 bases from V and 6 bases from J, with 10 bases between. In germline, CDR1 is MNHEY, CDR2 SVGAGI. The CDR3 spans 14 residues. CDR3 sequence (DNA): TGTGCCAGCAGTTACTCCCAGGGGGGCGATACGCAGTATTTT. It is translated as CASSYSQGGDTQYF.